This TCR beta chain emerged from a study of CD8 T cells in Susac syndrome. This clonotype was counted once. Reverse transcription used about 0.45 to 1 ug RNA and random hexamers. TCRdb re-analysed the immunoSEQ multiplex PCR reads in MiXCR, keeping a single row per CDR3 protein. The sample records roughly 200,000 distinct CDR3 sequences, 90% to 97% being singletons. This CDR3 comprises 18 residues. J gave up 2 bases and V 9 bases, and 18 bases lay outside the gene matches. Germline CDR1 reads LNHDA; CDR2 reads SQIVND (reference sequence). The sequencing input was CD4+ T cells from PBMCs. The sequence came from a human donor with multiple sclerosis. The gene calls are TRBV19 and TRBJ1-5; 8 bases agree with TRBD1. Here the CDR3 reads CASDPRDRIQIGNQPQHF. CDR3 sequence (DNA): TGTGCCAGCGATCCCCGGGACAGGATCCAGATAGGCAATCAGCCCCAGCATTTT.